This note documents a single T cell receptor beta chain sequence. Its cognate antigen is unknown. This may stem from a read error, because a much larger clone lies one nucleotide away. A J-beta primer mix and a sample-barcoded 5' primer were used in a second PCR of roughly 7 to 12 cycles. Each TCR beta cDNA got a 12-nucleotide random molecular identifier. TCRdb passed the 5' RACE reads through MiXCR, listing each CDR3 protein once. This repertoire shows 1.5 million to 2 million distinct CDR3 sequences, about 30% found once; its top ten account for 7% to 9%. Per sample, at least 5.5 micrograms of total RNA were extracted. This entry comes from a study of blood T cells in healthy people across ages. Broader study findings: Diversity was estimated from one million T cells, and these estimates were considered underestimates.

Trimming cost V 6 bases and J 4 bases; bases outside gene matches: 6. The CDR3 consists of 13 residues. CDR1 is ENHRY and CDR2 is SYGVKD in the germline V gene. The clonotype originates from a woman aged 25 to 39 in good health. The sequenced material came from blood. This chain links TRBV10-3 with TRBJ2-7; 7 bases are a match to TRBD1. The CDR3 protein is CAIRQGETYEQYF. The CDR3 bases are TGTGCCATCAGGCAGGGGGAAACTTACGAGCAGTACTTC.